This TCR beta chain derives from a study of CD8+CD57+ T cells in acquired aplastic anemia. Selection for sequencing was limited to patients who had shown CD8+CD57+ cell expansion by flow cytometry. As regards this clonotype: The antigen remains unidentified.

Genomic DNA was employed as the template in profiling TCR beta VDJ and CDR3. TCRdb independently ran MiXCR on the reads; one entry per CDR3 protein. The sample carries hundreds of thousands of distinct CDR3 sequences, less than 35% recorded once. Study-wide points: The same twenty-nine CD8+ CDR3 sequences occurred in patients and in controls.

This CDR3 comprises 16 residues. The V segment lost 3 bases and the J segment 4 bases; nucleotides outside the gene matches: 9. CDR1 is ENHRY and CDR2 is SYGVKD in the germline V gene. V usage is TRBV10-3 and J usage is TRBJ1-2, with 9 bases lining up with TRBD1. The TCR sequence derives from a human donor with aplastic anemia. The sequencing sample was made of sorted CD4+, CD8+, or CD8+CD57+ T cells (not recorded which) from PBMCs. The CDR3 DNA follows: TGTGCCATCAGTGAACAGACAGGGGGGGAAGGCTATGGCTACACCTTC. It codes for CAISEQTGGEGYGYTF.